Presented here are 3 T cell receptor beta chains from one specimen sequenced in a study of T-cell reconstitution after alpha-beta-depleted transplantation in children. Preparation of the TCRbeta library used unique molecular identifiers. TCRdb redid the calling of the PCR reads with MiXCR, one entry per CDR3 protein. The data hold some 520,000 distinct CDR3 sequences, with about 30% observed a single time. This sample comprised PBMCs from the stem cell graft donor, obtained from the stem cell graft. These receptors were obtained from a human donor who donated a stem cell graft to a child with aplastic anemia.

The genes are TRBV5-1 and TRBJ2-1; possibly TRBD2 for D (6 bases). Germline lookup yields CDR1 SGHRS and CDR2 YFSETQ. This CDR3 has 16 amino acids. The ends were cut back, 4 bases at V and 8 bases at J, with 22 bases in the middle. The CDR3 bases are TGCGCCAGCAGCCGAGCCCCGCTCGGGGGTTCGGATGAGCAGTTCTTC. Translation gives CASSRAPLGGSDEQFF.

This clonotype was detected a few times. This chain joins TRBV6-5 and TRBJ1-1, with 7 positions matching TRBD1. V lost 2 bases and J lost 12; bases outside the gene matches: 9. In germline, CDR1 is MNHEY, CDR2 SVGAGI. The CDR3 loop spans 13 amino acids. This CDR3 is CASSYEGGGVSFF. The CDR3 bases are TGTGCCAGCAGTTACGAGGGAGGGGGCGTATCTTTCTTT.

The chain links TRBV7-2 to TRBJ2-4; TRBD2 matches 11 bases. The CDR3 contains 17 residues. Losses at the gene ends were 5 bases for V and 0 bases for J; bases not matched to a gene: 6. Germline loops: CDR1 SGHTA, CDR2 FQGNSA. The CDR3 DNA reads as TGTGCCAGCAGCGCCGGACTAGCGGGCGGAGCCAAAAACATTCAGTACTTC. Amino acids: CASSAGLAGGAKNIQYF.